The source of this T cell receptor beta chain is a study of T cell responses to AZD1222 COVID-19 vaccine. As for the study in general: The study pooled second doses at about 4 or about 12 weeks. Regarding the study as a whole: Spike-specific TCR breadth and depth were elevated following two AZD1222 doses. Clonal diversity may have been underestimated in mostly white British donors. Sampled repertoires all dated from after the peak T cell response.

The count of this clone is one. The antigen remains undetermined. The table came from immunoSEQ multiplex PCR; TCRdb's copy has only in-frame clones and leaves some out. The sample holds approximately 140,000 clones, approximately 93% seen once. Germline loops: CDR1 SGHRS, CDR2 YFSETQ. This CDR3 is 12 amino acids long. Trimming removed 0 bases from V and 5 bases from J, with 6 bases in between. The sample was peripheral blood, taken on day 0 of AZD1222 vaccination. The V gene is TRBV5-1, the J gene TRBJ2-7; D is perhaps TRBD2 (6 bases). The clonotype originates from an adult in good health. Here the CDR3 reads CASSLGGDEQYF. The CDR3 DNA follows: TGCGCCAGCAGCTTGGGCGGGGACGAGCAGTACTTC.